A selection of T cell receptor beta chains follows, all from one sample in a study of T cell responses to AZD1222 COVID-19 vaccine. Assay used: immunoSEQ multiplex PCR; TCRdb lists only in-frame clones, some missing. The repertoire consists of some 120,000 clones, with around 90% occurring once and the leading ten covering approximately 1.5%. This material consisted of peripheral blood, taken on day 0 of AZD1222 vaccination. The source of these receptors is an adult in good health. CDR3s include the opening cysteine and the closing phenylalanine or tryptophan. A D gene is named only where the DNA matches it firmly. Rows may omit the clone size; those that give it use once, few, many or a size class.

CASSLEGAGGELFF,TGTGCCAGCAGTTTGGAGGGGGCCGGCGGGGAGCTGTTTTTT,-,few,TRBJ2-2,TRBV2
CSVARGAGENEQFF,TGCAGCGTTGCGCGGGGCGCGGGAGAGAATGAGCAGTTCTTC,TRBD2,-,TRBJ2-1,TRBV29-1
CASSSTTGLAKNIQYF,TGTGCCAGCAGTTCAACTACGGGGCTAGCCAAAAACATTCAGTACTTC,-,-,TRBJ2-4,TRBV6-5
CASSGNDRGLYNEQFF,TGTGCCAGCAGTGGAAATGACAGGGGATTATACAATGAGCAGTTCTTC,TRBD1,-,TRBJ2-1,TRBV6-2/TRBV6-3
CASSPRTGPTEAFF,TGTGCCAGCAGTCCTAGGACAGGGCCGACTGAAGCTTTCTTT,TRBD1,-,TRBJ1-1,TRBV6-5
CASSPQGKGEAFF,TGTGCCAGCTCACCACAGGGGAAGGGGGAAGCTTTCTTT,-,-,TRBJ1-1,TRBV18
CASSDASSYEQYF,TGTGCCAGCTCCGATGCGAGCTCCTACGAGCAGTACTTC,-,-,TRBJ2-7,TRBV11-1
CASRPTGGDGYTF,TGTGCCAGCAGACCCACAGGGGGCGATGGCTACACCTTC,TRBD1,-,TRBJ1-2,TRBV27
CAISEQAGRTEAFF,TGTGCCATCAGTGAGCAGGCAGGGAGGACTGAAGCTTTCTTT,-,-,TRBJ1-1,TRBV10-3
CAWSEMGTYSNQPQHF,TGTGCCTGGAGCGAAATGGGAACTTATAGCAATCAGCCCCAGCATTTT,-,-,TRBJ1-5,TRBV30
CASNWRRENEQFF,TGTGCCAGCAACTGGAGGCGGGAGAATGAGCAGTTCTTC,TRBD2,-,TRBJ2-1,TRBV2
CASSTRDSSYEQYF,TGCGCCAGCAGCACCCGGGACAGCTCCTACGAGCAGTACTTC,TRBD1,-,TRBJ2-7,TRBV5-1
CASSSGRYSGNTIYF,TGTGCCAGCAGCTCAGGACGCTACTCTGGAAACACCATATATTTT,-,-,TRBJ1-3,TRBV7-2
CAISEGGAGSLGQYF,TGTGCCATCAGTGAAGGGGGCGCCGGGTCACTGGGGCAGTACTTC,TRBD1,-,TRBJ2-7,TRBV10-3
CAWRSDRFVGYEQYF,TGTGCCTGGAGATCGGACAGGTTTGTCGGCTACGAGCAGTACTTC,TRBD1,-,TRBJ2-7,TRBV30
CASGQSTNSYEQYF,TGTGCCAGTGGCCAGTCGACAAACTCCTACGAGCAGTACTTC,-,-,TRBJ2-7,TRBV19
CASQTGGHMNTEAFF,TGCGCCAGCCAGACAGGGGGACACATGAACACTGAAGCTTTCTTT,TRBD1,-,TRBJ1-1,TRBV5-1
CASSLGWETEAFF,TGTGCCAGCAGCTTGGGCTGGGAAACTGAAGCTTTCTTT,-,few,TRBJ1-1,TRBV5-5
CASSYVTPMGYTF,TGTGCCAGCAGTTACGTGACCCCCATGGGCTACACCTTC,-,-,TRBJ1-2,TRBV6-2/TRBV6-3
CASSLTPSGYEQYF,TGTGCCAGCAGCTTAACTCCTAGCGGATACGAGCAGTACTTC,TRBD2,-,TRBJ2-7,TRBV7-3
CASSLERDRGPFF,TGTGCCAGCAGCTTAGAAAGGGACAGGGGGCCGTTCTTC,TRBD1,-,TRBJ2-1,TRBV7-9
CATSSVAPSTDTQYF,TGTGCCACCTCGTCGGTAGCGCCCAGCACAGATACGCAGTATTTT,-,-,TRBJ2-3,TRBV7-6
CASSQAAGGEIDGYTF,TGTGCCAGCAGCCAAGCGGCAGGGGGCGAGATCGACGGCTACACCTTC,TRBD1,-,TRBJ1-2,TRBV4-2
CATSDAGRNSNQPQHF,TGTGCCACCAGTGATGCGGGAAGAAATAGCAATCAGCCCCAGCATTTT,-,-,TRBJ1-5,TRBV24-1
CASSQEEWDRRYEQYF,TGCGCCAGCAGCCAAGAAGAGTGGGACAGGCGCTACGAGCAGTACTTC,TRBD1,-,TRBJ2-7,TRBV4-1
CASSVGSKSSYNEQFF,TGTGCCAGCAGTGTGGGCAGTAAGAGCTCCTACAATGAGCAGTTCTTC,-,-,TRBJ2-1,TRBV2
CASSLTLGVTEAFF,TGTGCCAGCAGCCTTACCTTAGGGGTCACTGAAGCTTTCTTT,-,-,TRBJ1-1,TRBV11-3
CASSFVGSRGETQYF,TGTGCCAGCAGCTTCGTGGGGAGTCGTGGGGAGACCCAGTACTTC,-,-,TRBJ2-5,TRBV5-6
CASSSETGLPGNTIYF,TGTGCCAGCAGCTCGGAAACAGGGCTCCCCGGAAACACCATATATTTT,-,-,TRBJ1-3,TRBV5-5
CASSLGQERDTIYF,TGTGCCAGCAGCTTAGGGCAGGAGAGAGACACCATATATTTT,-,-,TRBJ1-3,TRBV5-6
CASSLAISGNTIYF,TGTGCCAGCAGCTTGGCTATCTCTGGAAACACCATATATTTT,-,-,TRBJ1-3,TRBV7-9
CASSFGPPGGNQPQHF,TGCGCCAGCAGCTTTGGGCCTCCCGGGGGCAATCAGCCCCAGCATTTT,-,-,TRBJ1-5,TRBV5-1
CSAQGHPPYEQYF,TGCAGCGCCCAGGGTCATCCCCCCTACGAGCAGTACTTC,-,few,TRBJ2-7,TRBV29-1
CASSQEKLGTSGPGSSYNEQFF,TGTGCCAGCAGTCAGGAAAAACTAGGGACTAGCGGGCCCGGAAGCTCCTACAATGAGCAGTTCTTC,TRBD2,once,TRBJ2-1,TRBV27
CASWDPPSTDTQYF,TGTGCCAGCTGGGACCCCCCCAGCACAGATACGCAGTATTTT,-,-,TRBJ2-3,TRBV6-5
CASRQGYEQYF,TGTGCCAGTAGGCAGGGCTACGAGCAGTACTTC,-,-,TRBJ2-7,TRBV19
CASRTSYNEQFF,TGTGCCAGCAGGACATCCTACAATGAGCAGTTCTTC,-,-,TRBJ2-1,TRBV27
CATSDPTQGGTGELFF,TGTGCCACCAGTGACCCGACACAGGGGGGAACCGGGGAGCTGTTTTTT,TRBD1,-,TRBJ2-2,TRBV24-1
CASSYGPGPEAFF,TGTGCCAGCAGTTACGGCCCGGGGCCTGAAGCTTTCTTT,-,-,TRBJ1-1,TRBV6-5
CASSSWTGVRSGTDTQYF,TGTGCCAGCAGCTCATGGACAGGGGTGCGTAGCGGCACAGATACGCAGTATTTT,TRBD1,-,TRBJ2-3,TRBV11-3
CASSLRFLGQGYSEQFF,TGTGCCAGCAGCTTACGATTCTTAGGTCAGGGGTACTCTGAGCAGTTCTTC,-,-,TRBJ2-1,TRBV7-2
CAWTGGREGHYEQYF,TGTGCCTGGACCGGGGGACGAGAGGGCCATTACGAGCAGTACTTC,-,-,TRBJ2-7,TRBV30
CASSLGRPDTKAFF,TGCGCCAGCAGCTTGGGGAGGCCGGATACTAAAGCTTTCTTT,-,-,TRBJ1-1,TRBV5-1
CASSTTGTGRGYTF,TGTGCCAGTAGTACCACCGGGACAGGTCGCGGCTACACCTTC,TRBD1,-,TRBJ1-2,TRBV19